Below are 27 T cell receptor beta chains sequenced from a single sample in a study of blood T cell repertoires in COVID-19 (dated by TCRdb to 2020 to 2022). The library came from the immunoSEQ multiplex PCR assay. TCRdb retrieved this table from immuneACCESS and kept in-frame rearrangements only. Not all clones are present; in checked studies, unresolved V genes account for under half, and no reason is known for the remainder. This sample holds 75,000 or so clones; almost 85% were observed only once. The top ten clonotypes cover around 9.3% of the sample. The material sequenced was peripheral blood. The receptors here all came from a man in his 60s with acute or convalescent COVID-19.

The chain employs TRBV5-5 and TRBJ1-5, with D possibly being TRBD1 (5 bases). The germline gives CDR1 SGHKS, CDR2 YYEKEE (reference sequence). The CDR3 runs to 13 residues. With 4 bases removed from V and 5 bases from J, the gap between germline ends came to 10 bases. This CDR3 is CASSPEGHQPQHF. The CDR3, as DNA: TGTGCCAGCAGCCCGGAGGGACATCAGCCCCAGCATTTT.

The chain has TRBV6-6 and TRBJ2-3; D perhaps matches TRBD2 (6 bases). Germline CDR1 and CDR2: MNHNY and SVGAGI (reference sequence). V shed 6 bases and J shed 2 bases, with 15 bases lying between them. CDR3 length: 15 residues. The CDR3 DNA follows: TGTGCCAGCAGAGTCGGGAGCCTGTTCACAGATACGCAGTATTTT. This codes for CASRVGSLFTDTQYF.

The chain links TRBV7-2 to TRBJ1-3, with D unresolved. The CDR3 runs to 15 residues. Germline-derived CDR1 and CDR2 are SGHTA and FQGNSA. Trimming took 1 base from V and 0 from J, leaving 7 bases between them. CDR3 amino acids: CASSLGSGSGNTIYF. Here the CDR3 DNA reads TGTGCCAGCAGCTTAGGTTCGGGCTCTGGAAACACCATATATTTT.

The chain couples TRBV12-5 to TRBJ1-1; TRBD1 matches 7 bases. The ends lost 5 bases at V and 1 base at J; junction bases unmatched: 1. CDR1 LGHNT and CDR2 FRNRAP come from the germline V gene. This CDR3 is 13 amino acids long. As DNA, the CDR3 is TGTGCTAGTGGTAGGGGGCAGAACACTGAAGCTTTCTTT. As protein: CASGRGQNTEAFF.

The rearrangement links TRBV9 to TRBJ1-2, with 9 bases that match TRBD1. The CDR3 is 15 amino acids. Per the germline V gene, CDR1 is SGDLS and CDR2 is YYNGEE. V gave up 4 bases and J gave up 6 bases; unmatched junction bases: 10. Here the CDR3 reads CASSLPPGQGNGYTF. The CDR3, as DNA: TGTGCCAGCAGCCTTCCCCCGGGACAGGGAAATGGCTACACCTTC. Full variable domain (rest looked up from reference TRBV9 and TRBJ1-2): DSGVTQTPKHLITATGQRVTLRCSPRSGDLSVYWYQQSLDQGLQFLIQYYNGEERAKGNILERFSAQQFPDLHSELNLSSLELGDSALYFCASSLPPGQGNGYTFGSGTRLTVV.

The CDR3 here is CASSLEGGGNQPQHF. The CDR3 DNA sequence: TGTGCCAGCAGCTTAGAAGGGGGCGGCAATCAGCCCCAGCATTTT. This rearrangement joins TRBV7-9 to TRBJ1-5; 7 nucleotides agree with TRBD1. The germline V gene has CDR1 SEHNR and CDR2 FQNEAQ (reference sequence). The V gene end was trimmed by 1 base and the J gene end by 2 bases; junction bases not matched to a gene: 2. The CDR3 sequence is 15 residues long. The complete variable domain, with remaining parts taken from reference TRBV7-9 and TRBJ1-5, reads DTGVSQNPRHKITKRGQNVTFRCDPISEHNRLYWYRQTLGQGPEFLTYFQNEAQLEKSRLLSDRFSAERPKGSFSTLEIQRTEQGDSAMYLCASSLEGGGNQPQHFGDGTRLSIL.

The CDR3, as DNA: TGTGCCAGCAGTTTACAAGGCGGCGTTGAAGCTTTCTTT. This sequence encodes CASSLQGGVEAFF. V and J are TRBV27 and TRBJ1-1; no firm D call. From germline, CDR1 is MNHEY and CDR2 SMNVEV (reference sequence). The V and J ends lost 2 bases and 7 bases respectively, with 11 bases between them. The CDR3 runs 13 residues.

This clone is a singleton in its sample. This chain uses TRBV12-3 or TRBV12-4 with TRBJ2-1; TRBD1 aligns across 8 bases. The CDR3 contains 13 residues. Unmatched junction bases numbered 2, after V lost 4 bases and J lost 6 bases. CDR3 loop: CASSSTGGNEQFF. DNA of the CDR3: TGTGCCAGCAGTTCTACAGGGGGCAATGAGCAGTTCTTC.

CDR3 coding DNA: TGTGCCAGCCACTTGTCTGCCCGAAATCAGCCCCAGCATTTT. Translation gives CASHLSARNQPQHF. This rearrangement joins TRBV28 to TRBJ1-5; D ambiguous. V lost 8 bases and J lost 4, with 15 bases in between. Germline-derived CDR1 and CDR2 are MDHEN and SYDVKM. This CDR3 is 14 amino acids long.

The gene calls are TRBV6-2 or TRBV6-3 and TRBJ1-1; D not resolved. The CDR3 loop spans 12 amino acids. The V end was cut by 6 bases, the J end by 7 bases, with 12 bases between. Germline values: CDR1 MNHEY, CDR2 SVGEGT. Here the CDR3 reads CASSDLGREAFF. CDR3 DNA: TGTGCCAGCAGCGACCTTGGGCGTGAAGCTTTCTTT.

This clone has just a few counts. The V and J genes are TRBV6-6 and TRBJ2-7; possibly TRBD2 for D (7 bases). The CDR3 consists of 14 residues. Per germline, CDR1 MNHNY and CDR2 SVGAGI (reference sequence). Trimming stripped 7 bases from V and 2 bases from J, with 15 bases between. The CDR3 nucleotides are TGTGCCAGCACCAACCGGGGGGCCACCTACGAGCAGTACTTC. Protein: CASTNRGATYEQYF.

V usage is TRBV15 and J usage is TRBJ2-1, with TRBD2 as a possible D gene (5 bases). Germline V gene sequence: CDR1 LNHNV, CDR2 YYDKDF (reference sequence). This CDR3 region has 14 residues. The germline V and J ends were trimmed by 8 bases and 0 bases, with 11 bases remaining between them. The chain's CDR3 is CATERTVSYNEQFF. The CDR3 nucleotides are TGTGCCACCGAGCGGACGGTCTCCTACAATGAGCAGTTCTTC.

The V call is TRBV24-1, the J call TRBJ2-1, with 8 bases lining up with TRBD2. The J segment lost 0 bases and the V segment lost 4 bases, leaving 13 bases of the junction unmatched. CDR1 KGHDR and CDR2 SFDVKD come from the germline V gene. This CDR3 has 19 amino acids. CDR3 sequence: CATSDRPGRSGSSYNEQFF. The CDR3 DNA reads as TGTGCCACCAGTGACCGTCCTGGGAGGAGCGGGAGCTCCTACAATGAGCAGTTCTTC.

CDR3 bases: TGTGCCAGCAGCGTAGTTGAAGCGGGGGGGTCTACGCAGTATTTT. Its translation: CASSVVEAGGSTQYF. V is TRBV7-2 and J is TRBJ2-3, with 10 bases aligning to TRBD2. The junction had 10 bases not matched to a gene; V was cut back by 5 bases and J by 8 bases. The germline V gene has CDR1 SGHTA and CDR2 FQGNSA. The CDR3 consists of 15 residues.

The sample holds a few counts of this clone. V is TRBV15 and J is TRBJ1-2; D gene uncertain. The V end lost 0 bases, the J end lost 7 bases, and 15 bases lay between the germline ends. Germline loops: CDR1 LNHNV, CDR2 YYDKDF (reference sequence). This CDR3 has 15 residues. CDR3 sequence: CATSRETGVKGGYTF. The DNA of the CDR3 is TGTGCCACCAGCAGAGAGACGGGAGTAAAGGGTGGCTACACCTTC.

The rearrangement links TRBV7-9 to TRBJ2-5; 9 nucleotides match TRBD1. The CDR3 is made up of 15 amino acids. Germline V gene sequence: CDR1 SEHNR, CDR2 FQNEAQ (reference sequence). The ends lost 5 bases at V and 5 bases at J; junction bases unmatched: 9. CDR3 DNA: TGTGCCAGCAGCATGTCACCGGGACAGGGCGAGACCCAGTACTTC. This gives the protein CASSMSPGQGETQYF.

This clone was observed once. J is TRBJ2-7 and V is TRBV10-3, with D possibly TRBD2 on 6 matching bases. The CDR3 contains 14 residues. Deletions cut 1 base from V and 6 bases from J, with 13 bases between. CDR1 is ENHRY, CDR2 SYGVKD, per germline. CDR3 sequence: CAISEWGVIAEQYF. CDR3 coding DNA: TGTGCCATCAGTGAGTGGGGGGTGATCGCCGAGCAGTACTTC.

J is TRBJ1-2 and V is TRBV19, with D perhaps matching TRBD1 (5 bases). Between the trimmed V and J ends, which lost 5 bases and 5 bases, there was a span of 12 bases. The CDR3 is made up of 13 amino acids. Germline assignment: CDR1 LNHDA and CDR2 SQIVND (reference sequence). The CDR3 coding sequence is TGTGCCAGTAGTGTCGGGGGGGGATATGGCTACACCTTC. Protein product: CASSVGGGYGYTF.

This clone was observed a handful of times. The J gene is TRBJ1-2, the V gene TRBV11-2; D possibly corresponds to TRBD1 (5 bases). There are 15 residues in the CDR3. Germline V gene data show CDR1 as SGHAT and CDR2 as FQNNGV. Trimming pared 0 bases from V and 4 bases from J, leaving 12 bases between. The CDR3 DNA sequence: TGTGCCAGCAGCTTAGATCGAGCGGGGGTCTATGGCTACACCTTC. It is translated as CASSLDRAGVYGYTF.

The chain carries TRBV28 and TRBJ1-1; no clear D. V was shortened by 5 bases and J by 0 bases, with 7 bases between the two germline ends. The CDR3 is 13 amino acids. Looked up from germline, CDR1 is MDHEN and CDR2 is SYDVKM. Here the CDR3 reads CASSPPMNTEAFF. The CDR3 region has the DNA TGTGCCAGCAGTCCCCCTATGAACACTGAAGCTTTCTTT.

V gene TRBV6-1 combines with J gene TRBJ2-3; the match to TRBD2 covers 12 bases. Unmatched junction bases numbered 7, after V lost 0 bases and J lost 6 bases. The CDR3 runs 17 residues. Germline CDR1 is MNHNS and CDR2 is SASEGT. CDR3 nucleotide sequence: TGTGCCAGCAGTGAAGCGCTGAGACTAGCGGGAGAGGATACGCAGTATTTT. This encodes CASSEALRLAGEDTQYF.

The DNA of the CDR3 is TGTGCCAGCAGTTTTAGGGACCCCCGGACAGTTAGCAATCAGCCCCAGCATTTT. Amino acid sequence: CASSFRDPRTVSNQPQHF. V is TRBV28 and J is TRBJ1-5; D possibly corresponds to TRBD1 (6 bases). The CDR3 contains 18 residues. The germline V gene has CDR1 MDHEN and CDR2 SYDVKM. V lost 3 bases, J lost 0 bases, and 18 bases lay in between.

This chain links TRBV5-1 with TRBJ2-2, with 7 bases that match TRBD1. This CDR3 spans 16 amino acids. Germline lookup yields CDR1 SGHRS and CDR2 YFSETQ. V lost 4 bases to trimming and J lost 6 bases; unmatched junction nucleotides: 12. CDR3 loop: CASSPTPDRRSGELFF. CDR3 sequence (DNA): TGCGCCAGCAGCCCCACGCCGGACAGGAGGTCCGGGGAGCTGTTTTTT. Variable domain in full (rest from reference TRBV5-1 and TRBJ2-2): KAGVTQTPRYLIKTRGQQVTLSCSPISGHRSVSWYQQTPGQGLQFLFEYFSETQRNKGNFPGRFSGRQFSNSRSEMNVSTLELGDSALYLCASSPTPDRRSGELFFGEGSRLTVL.

The gene calls are TRBV11-3 and TRBJ1-5; D is undetermined. The CDR3 runs to 15 residues. V lost 3 bases and J 4 bases, leaving 13 bases between the germline ends. Germline CDR1 reads SGHNT; CDR2 reads YENEEA. This chain's CDR3 is CASSFRGHMNQPQHF. The CDR3, as DNA: TGTGCCAGCAGCTTCAGAGGTCATATGAATCAGCCCCAGCATTTT.

The V gene is TRBV30, the J gene TRBJ1-2; D not certain. The V end lost 6 bases, the J end lost 4 bases, and 9 bases lay between the germline ends. Germline-derived CDR1 and CDR2 are GTSNPN and SVGIG (reference sequence). The CDR3 is 11 amino acids. The CDR3 DNA reads TGTGCCTGCGTCCTCCCCTATGGCTACACCTTC. It specifies CACVLPYGYTF.

The chain combines TRBV9 with TRBJ2-1; tentative D call: TRBD1 (6 bases). Trimming took 7 bases from V and 6 from J, leaving 20 bases between them. CDR1 and CDR2 (germline): SGDLS, YYNGEE. This CDR3 spans 15 amino acids. CDR3 in amino acids: CASQQGSHGGNEQFF. CDR3 sequence (DNA): TGTGCCAGCCAACAGGGATCTCACGGAGGCAATGAGCAGTTCTTC.

The rearrangement joins TRBV5-1 to TRBJ1-4; 7 bases line up with TRBD1. Trimming removed 4 bases from V and 3 bases from J; junction bases left unmatched: 6. CDR1 SGHRS and CDR2 YFSETQ come from the germline V gene. This CDR3 contains 15 residues. CDR3 residues: CASSLSGTANEKLFF. CDR3 DNA: TGCGCCAGCAGCCTCTCCGGGACAGCTAATGAAAAACTGTTTTTT.